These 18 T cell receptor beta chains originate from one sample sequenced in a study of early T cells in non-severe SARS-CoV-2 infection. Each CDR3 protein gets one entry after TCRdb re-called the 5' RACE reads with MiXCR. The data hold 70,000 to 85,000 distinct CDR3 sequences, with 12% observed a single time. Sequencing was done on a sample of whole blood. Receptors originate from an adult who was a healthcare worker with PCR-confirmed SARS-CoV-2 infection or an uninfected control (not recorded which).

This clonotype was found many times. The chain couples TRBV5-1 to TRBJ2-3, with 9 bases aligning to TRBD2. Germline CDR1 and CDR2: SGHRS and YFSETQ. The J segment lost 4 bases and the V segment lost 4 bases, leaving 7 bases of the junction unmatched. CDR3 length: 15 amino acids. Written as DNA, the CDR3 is TGCGCCAGCAGCCTTAGCGGGAGCGTGGCAGATACGCAGTATTTT. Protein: CASSLSGSVADTQYF.

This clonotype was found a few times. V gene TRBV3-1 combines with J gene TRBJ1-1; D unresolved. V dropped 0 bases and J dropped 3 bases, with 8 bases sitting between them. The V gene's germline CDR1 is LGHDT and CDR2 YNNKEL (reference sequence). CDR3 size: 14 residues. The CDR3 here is CASSQDISYTEAFF. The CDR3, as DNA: TGTGCCAGCAGCCAAGATATATCTTACACTGAAGCTTTCTTT.

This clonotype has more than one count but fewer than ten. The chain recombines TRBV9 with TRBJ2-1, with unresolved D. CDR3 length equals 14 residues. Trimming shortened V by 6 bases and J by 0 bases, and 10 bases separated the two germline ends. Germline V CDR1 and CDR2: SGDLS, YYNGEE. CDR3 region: CASNRGSSYNEQFF. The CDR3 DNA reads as TGTGCCAGCAACCGAGGCAGCTCCTACAATGAGCAGTTCTTC.

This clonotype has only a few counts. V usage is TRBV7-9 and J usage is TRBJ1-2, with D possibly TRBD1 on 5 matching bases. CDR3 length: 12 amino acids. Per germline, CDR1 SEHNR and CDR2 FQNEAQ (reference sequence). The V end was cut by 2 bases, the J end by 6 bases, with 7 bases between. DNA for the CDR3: TGTGCCAGCAGCTTACGGGGGAATGGCTACACCTTC. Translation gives CASSLRGNGYTF. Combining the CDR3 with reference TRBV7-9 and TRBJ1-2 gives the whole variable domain DTGVSQNPRHKITKRGQNVTFRCDPISEHNRLYWYRQTLGQGPEFLTYFQNEAQLEKSRLLSDRFSAERPKGSFSTLEIQRTEQGDSAMYLCASSLRGNGYTFGSGTRLTVV.

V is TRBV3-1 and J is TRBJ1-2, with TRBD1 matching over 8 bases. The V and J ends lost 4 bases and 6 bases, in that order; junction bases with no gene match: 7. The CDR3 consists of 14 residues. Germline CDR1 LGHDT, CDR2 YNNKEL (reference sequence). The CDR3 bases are TGTGCCAGCAGCCGACAGGGGAAAAATCATGGCTACACCTTC. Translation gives CASSRQGKNHGYTF.

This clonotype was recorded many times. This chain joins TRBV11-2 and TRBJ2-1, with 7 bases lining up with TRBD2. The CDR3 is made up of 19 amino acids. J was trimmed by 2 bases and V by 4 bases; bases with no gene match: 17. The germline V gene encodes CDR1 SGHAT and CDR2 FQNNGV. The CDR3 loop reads CASSSLEGRGTATYNEQFF. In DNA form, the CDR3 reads TGTGCCAGCAGCTCCCTCGAGGGGCGGGGGACCGCGACCTACAATGAGCAGTTCTTC.

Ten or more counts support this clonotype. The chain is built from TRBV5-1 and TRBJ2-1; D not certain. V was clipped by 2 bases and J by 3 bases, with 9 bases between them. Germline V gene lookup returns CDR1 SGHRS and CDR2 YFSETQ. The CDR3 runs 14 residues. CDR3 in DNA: TGCGCCAGCAGCTTACGCGGCTTCTACAATGAGCAGTTCTTC. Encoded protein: CASSLRGFYNEQFF.

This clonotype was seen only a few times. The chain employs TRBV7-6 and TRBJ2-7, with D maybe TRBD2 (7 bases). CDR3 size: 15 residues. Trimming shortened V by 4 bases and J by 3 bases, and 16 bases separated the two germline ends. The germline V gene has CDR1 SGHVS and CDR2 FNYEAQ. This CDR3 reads CASSSQAGAVYEQYF. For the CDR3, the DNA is TGTGCCAGCAGCTCCCAGGCGGGGGCGGTCTACGAGCAGTACTTC.

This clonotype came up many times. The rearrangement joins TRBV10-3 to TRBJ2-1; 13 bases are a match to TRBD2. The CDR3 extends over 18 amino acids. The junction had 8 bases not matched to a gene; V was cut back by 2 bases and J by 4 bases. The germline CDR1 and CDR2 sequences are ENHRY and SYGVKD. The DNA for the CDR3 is TGTGCCATCAGTGAGGGACTAGCGGGGGCCCTGGGTTACAATGAGCAGTTCTTC. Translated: CAISEGLAGALGYNEQFF.

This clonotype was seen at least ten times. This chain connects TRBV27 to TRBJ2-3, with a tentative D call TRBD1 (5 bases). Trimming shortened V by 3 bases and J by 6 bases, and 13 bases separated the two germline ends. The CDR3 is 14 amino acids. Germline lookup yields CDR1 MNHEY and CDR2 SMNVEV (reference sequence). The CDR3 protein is CASSFSGRPDTQYF. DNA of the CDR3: TGTGCCAGCAGTTTTTCAGGGCGACCGGATACGCAGTATTTT.

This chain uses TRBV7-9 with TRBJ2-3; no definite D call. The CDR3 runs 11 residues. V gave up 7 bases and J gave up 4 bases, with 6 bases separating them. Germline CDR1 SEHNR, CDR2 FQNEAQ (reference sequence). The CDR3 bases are TGTGCCAGCAACATCGCAGATACGCAGTATTTT. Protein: CASNIADTQYF. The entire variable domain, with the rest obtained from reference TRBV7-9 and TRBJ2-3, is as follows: DTGVSQNPRHKITKRGQNVTFRCDPISEHNRLYWYRQTLGQGPEFLTYFQNEAQLEKSRLLSDRFSAERPKGSFSTLEIQRTEQGDSAMYLCASNIADTQYFGPGTRLTVL.

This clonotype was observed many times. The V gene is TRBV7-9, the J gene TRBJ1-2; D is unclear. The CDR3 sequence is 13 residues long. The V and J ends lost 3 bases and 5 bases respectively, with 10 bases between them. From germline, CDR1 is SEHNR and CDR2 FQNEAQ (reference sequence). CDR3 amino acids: CASSLTELYGYTF. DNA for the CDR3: TGTGCCAGCAGCTTGACGGAGCTTTATGGCTACACCTTC.

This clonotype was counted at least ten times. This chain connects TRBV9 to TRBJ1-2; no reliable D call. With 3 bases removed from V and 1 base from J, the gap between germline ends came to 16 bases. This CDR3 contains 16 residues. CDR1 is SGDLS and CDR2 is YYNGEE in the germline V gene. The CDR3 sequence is CASSAYPLTFNYGYTF. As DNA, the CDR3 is TGTGCCAGCAGCGCTTACCCACTGACATTTAACTATGGCTACACCTTC.

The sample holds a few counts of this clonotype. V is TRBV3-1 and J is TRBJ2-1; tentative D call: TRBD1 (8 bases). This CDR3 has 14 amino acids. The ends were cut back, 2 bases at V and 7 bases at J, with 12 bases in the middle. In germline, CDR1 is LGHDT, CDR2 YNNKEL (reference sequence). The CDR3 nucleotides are TGTGCCAGCAGCCAATACAGGGGGGGAAATGAGCAGTTCTTC. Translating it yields CASSQYRGGNEQFF.

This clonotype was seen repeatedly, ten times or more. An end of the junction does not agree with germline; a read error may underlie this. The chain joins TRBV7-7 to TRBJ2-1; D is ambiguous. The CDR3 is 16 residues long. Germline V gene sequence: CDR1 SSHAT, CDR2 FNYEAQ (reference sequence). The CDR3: CASSLRPSWGPNEQFF. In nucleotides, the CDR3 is TGTGCTAGCAGCTTAAGACCTTCGTGGGGTCCCAATGAGCAGTTCTTC.

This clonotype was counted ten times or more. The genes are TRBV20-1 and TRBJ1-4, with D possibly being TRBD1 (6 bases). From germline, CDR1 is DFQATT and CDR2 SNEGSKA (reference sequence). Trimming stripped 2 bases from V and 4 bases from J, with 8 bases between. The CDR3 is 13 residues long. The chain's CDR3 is CSARRTVNEKLFF. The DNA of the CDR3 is TGCAGTGCTAGACGGACAGTTAATGAAAAACTGTTTTTT.

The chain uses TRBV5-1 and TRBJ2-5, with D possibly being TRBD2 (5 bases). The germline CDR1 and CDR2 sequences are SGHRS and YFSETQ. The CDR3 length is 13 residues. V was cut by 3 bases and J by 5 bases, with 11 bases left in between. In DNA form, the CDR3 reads TGCGCCAGCAGCTCTGCCGGGGTTGAGACCCAGTACTTC. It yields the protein CASSSAGVETQYF.

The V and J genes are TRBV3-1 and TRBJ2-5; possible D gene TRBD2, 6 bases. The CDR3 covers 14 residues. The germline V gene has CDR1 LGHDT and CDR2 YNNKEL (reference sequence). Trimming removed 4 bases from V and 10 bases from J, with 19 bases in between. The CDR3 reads CASSPGGFSVDQYF. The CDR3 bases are TGTGCCAGCAGCCCTGGGGGGTTCTCGGTAGACCAGTACTTC.